The present T cell receptor (beta chain) was sequenced within a study of cytomegalovirus exposure and HLA in healthy donors. Study at large: Out of about 179 million T cells, an earlier analysis found about 120 million unique TCR beta sequences in total. General study findings and limits: The classifier reportedly diagnosed cytomegalovirus status with high sensitivity and specificity. Later analysis indicated greater clonal expansion among HLA-associated TCR beta chains than among equally common other chains. A likely sequencing artifact accounted for one observed cluster of highly shared sequence variants.

On this clone itself: Its antigen is still unknown.

The V end lost 3 bases, the J end lost 0 bases, and 11 bases lay between the germline ends. From germline, CDR1 is SGHRS and CDR2 YFSETQ. The CDR3 sequence is 15 residues long. 13 Jbeta primers and 60 Vbeta primers were used for the PCR. Data came from immunoSEQ multiplex PCR; TCRdb stores just in-frame clones and leaves some out. The repertoire holds 150,000 to 200,000 clones, with around 83% as singletons. The chain links TRBV5-1 to TRBJ2-3, with D possibly TRBD1 on 6 matching bases. This TCR was sampled from a man in his forties in good health and CMV-seropositive. The sample taken for sequencing was PBMCs. The CDR3 protein is CASSSGTPSTDTQYF. CDR3 coding DNA: TGCGCCAGCAGCTCCGGGACACCTAGCACAGATACGCAGTATTTT.